Following are 17 T cell receptor beta chains from one sample sequenced in a study of T cells in Graves' hyperthyroidism and ophthalmopathy. The TCR beta CDR3 regions underwent amplification using RNA transcripts as the source. First-round RT-PCR of the TCR CDR3 relied on the HTBI primer set. TCRdb independently ran MiXCR on the multiplex PCR reads; one entry per CDR3 protein. In the table there are around 60,000 distinct CDR3 sequences, roughly 52% of which are singletons. Source material: blood. These receptors originate from a woman aged 25 to 45 with Graves' ophthalmopathy.

This clonotype was recorded many times. The rearrangement links TRBV28 to TRBJ1-2; the match to TRBD1 covers 8 bases. The CDR3 length is 15 residues. CDR1 is MDHEN, CDR2 SYDVKM, per germline. J gave up 2 bases and V 6 bases, and 8 bases lay outside the gene matches. This CDR3 reads CASRDLGTGNYGYTF. The CDR3 DNA sequence: TGTGCCAGCAGGGACTTAGGGACAGGAAACTATGGCTACACCTTC.

This clonotype was seen a single time. The chain combines TRBV7-3 with TRBJ2-1; D is possibly TRBD2 (6 bases). CDR3 length: 11 amino acids. Trimming stripped 5 bases from V and 9 bases from J, with 8 bases between. Germline-derived CDR1 and CDR2 are SGHTA and FQGTGA. Here the CDR3 reads CASSRGSEQFF. The DNA for the CDR3 is TGTGCCAGCAGCCGGGGGAGTGAGCAGTTCTTC.

The rearrangement links TRBV24-1 to TRBJ1-2, with D hard to call. The CDR3 totals 14 residues. V was cut by 3 bases and J by 5 bases, with 12 bases left in between. Germline-derived CDR1 and CDR2 are KGHDR and SFDVKD. In DNA form, the CDR3 reads TGTGCCACCAGTGATCTTCAGGACCCTTATGGCTACACCTTC. It specifies CATSDLQDPYGYTF.

A remark on this clonotype: The conserved final phenylalanine or tryptophan is absent from the CDR3, which likely points to a read error. The V and J genes are TRBV6-5 and TRBJ2-1, with 11 bases lining up with TRBD2. The germline gives CDR1 MNHEY, CDR2 SVGAGI. With V trimmed by 8 bases and J by 6 bases, 6 bases remained unmatched. The CDR3 is made up of 14 amino acids. The CDR3 nucleotides are TGTGCCAGCGGTCAAGGGACTAGCGGCAATGAGCAGTTCCTC. It yields the protein CASGQGTSGNEQFL.

As for this clonotype: A read error may be the cause here, since a much bigger clone is one base away. The missing conserved phenylalanine or tryptophan at the end of this CDR3 makes a read error likely. This chain uses TRBV3-1 with TRBJ2-7; D may be TRBD2 (6 bases). The CDR3 loop spans 16 amino acids. CDR1 is LGHDT, CDR2 YNNKEL, per germline (reference sequence). The V gene lost 1 base and the J gene lost 4 bases, with 17 bases spanning the gap. DNA of the CDR3: TGTGCCAGCAGCCAAGGCAGGGAGGTCGACCTGTACGAGCAGTACCTC. Translation: CASSQGREVDLYEQYL.

In its sample, this clonotype was seen many times. This chain links TRBV20-1 with TRBJ1-2; D might be TRBD1 (5 bases). The ends were cut back, 1 base at V and 8 bases at J, with 11 bases in the middle. The CDR3 is made up of 12 amino acids. Germline V gene data show CDR1 as DFQATT and CDR2 as SNEGSKA (reference sequence). CDR3 sequence reads: CSARVGGSGYTF. CDR3 sequence (DNA): TGCAGTGCTAGAGTGGGGGGATCCGGCTACACCTTC.

There are many counts of this clonotype. A much larger clone differs by one base, so this may be a read error. V gene TRBV29-1 combines with J gene TRBJ2-2; possible D gene TRBD2, 6 bases. Germline CDR1 is SQVTM and CDR2 is ANQGSEA. CDR3 length: 13 residues. DNA for the CDR3: TGCAGCGTTGACCTCGGGGGAACCGGGGGGCTGTTTTTT. It encodes CSVDLGGTGGLFF.

Comment on this clonotype: Mismatch with germline at one junction end may stem from a read error. The chain uses TRBV9 and TRBJ2-7; D unclear. Looked up from germline, CDR1 is SGDLS and CDR2 is YYNGEE. The CDR3 contains 12 residues. As DNA, the CDR3 is TGTGCGAGCAGCGTATGTAGCAGCGAGCAGTACTTC. Encoded protein: CASSVCSSEQYF. The whole variable domain, remainder taken from reference TRBV9 and TRBJ2-7, is DSGVTQTPKHLITATGQRVTLRCSPRSGDLSVYWYQQSLDQGLQFLIQYYNGEERAKGNILERFSAQQFPDLHSELNLSSLELGDSALYFCASSVCSSEQYFGPGTRLTVT.

Of note for this clonotype: A read error may be the cause here, since a much bigger clone is one base away. This rearrangement joins TRBV4-1 to TRBJ2-1, with 12 bases lining up with TRBD2. CDR1 and CDR2 (germline): MGHRA, YSYEKL. This CDR3 has 16 residues. CDR3 loop: CVSSSKLAGGYNEQFF. The CDR3 DNA reads as TGCGTCAGCAGCTCTAAACTAGCGGGAGGCTACAATGAGCAGTTCTTC.

Comments on this clonotype: One end of the junction varies from germline; a read error may be responsible. This chain connects TRBV2 to TRBJ2-6; the D is unclear. CDR1 and CDR2 from the germline V gene are SNHLY and FYNNEI. The CDR3 extends over 13 amino acids. DNA of the CDR3: TGTGCCAGCAGTGAATATGGAGCGAACACTGAAGCTTTC. Encoded protein: CASSEYGANTEAF.

At least ten counts were recorded for this clonotype. The chain combines TRBV4-1 with TRBJ1-5; 10 nucleotides match TRBD1. Germline CDR1 reads MGHRA; CDR2 reads YSYEKL. With 4 bases clipped from V and 7 bases from J, the junction kept 10 bases outside the gene matches. The CDR3 sequence is 16 residues long. The CDR3 reads CASSLTGTGENQPQHF. The CDR3 nucleotides are TGCGCCAGCAGCCTAACCGGGACAGGGGAGAACCAGCCCCAGCATTTT.

The rearrangement joins TRBV7-3 to TRBJ1-1; 10 nucleotides line up with TRBD1. Per the germline V gene, CDR1 is SGHTA and CDR2 is FQGTGA. J gave up 1 base and V 5 bases, and 7 bases lay outside the gene matches. This CDR3 contains 16 residues. CDR3 nucleotides: TGTGCCAGCAGCCAAGAGGGGACAGGGGAGAACACTGAAGCTTTCTTT. It codes for CASSQEGTGENTEAFF. The whole variable domain, filled in from reference TRBV7-3 and TRBJ1-1, reads GAGVSQTPSNKVTEKGKYVELRCDPISGHTALYWYRQSLGQGPEFLIYFQGTGAADDSGLPNDRFFAVRPEGSVSTLKIQRTERGDSAVYLCASSQEGTGENTEAFFGQGTRLTVV.

In the case of this clonotype: The junction differs from germline at one of its ends, possibly a read error. The V call is TRBV12-3 or TRBV12-4, the J call TRBJ1-5; D perhaps matches TRBD1 (5 bases). The CDR3 loop spans 17 amino acids. CDR3 in amino acids: CASSLVSGPASNQLQHF. CDR3 nucleotides: TGTGCCAGCAGTTTAGTTTCGGGACCCGCCAGCAATCAGCTCCAGCATTTT.

The rearrangement uses TRBV28 and TRBJ1-1, with TRBD1 as a possible D gene (5 bases). CDR1 MDHEN and CDR2 SYDVKM come from the germline V gene. This CDR3 contains 16 residues. The V end was cut by 5 bases, the J end by 1 base, with 17 bases between. In DNA form, the CDR3 reads TGTGCCAGCAGTCGGGCCCTACAAGGGGAGAACACTGAAGCTTTCTTT. This gives the protein CASSRALQGENTEAFF. Drawing the rest from reference TRBV28 and TRBJ1-1, the complete variable domain is DVKVTQSSRYLVKRTGEKVFLECVQDMDHENMFWYRQDPGLGLRLIYFSYDVKMKEKGDIPEGYSVSREKKERFSLILESASTNQTSMYLCASSRALQGENTEAFFGQGTRLTVV.

The V call is TRBV28, the J call TRBJ2-7; 8 bases fit TRBD1. The length of the CDR3 is 16 residues. Germline trimming cut 2 bases from V and 3 bases from J; bases unmatched to any gene: 9. Germline loops: CDR1 MDHEN, CDR2 SYDVKM. DNA for the CDR3: TGTGCCAGCAGTTTAAGGGACTCCGACAGGGGCTACGAGCAGTACTTC. Amino acids: CASSLRDSDRGYEQYF.

Notes on this clonotype: The CDR3 does not close with the conserved phenylalanine or tryptophan, likely indicating a read error. The DNA is left out, because the CDR3 cannot be placed on it with certainty; the CDR3 is given as TCRdb lists it. The chain carries TRBV4-1 and TRBJ1-6. The germline V gene encodes CDR1 MGHRA and CDR2 YSYEKL. Both ends counted, the CDR3 spans 8 residues. CDR3 region: CASSQETS.

This clonotype has only one observation. The junction and the germline gene differ at one end; a read error may be behind it. The J gene is TRBJ2-5, the V gene TRBV5-8, with 15 bases identical to TRBD2. The CDR3 is 18 amino acids. Germline assignment: CDR1 SGHTS and CDR2 YDEGEE. The CDR3 sequence: CASSWGLAGGTDQGTQYF. The CDR3 DNA follows: TGTGCCAGCAGCTGGGGACTAGCGGGGGGCACAGACCAAGGGACCCAGTACTTC.